This is a list of T cell receptor beta chains from one sample in a study of beta chain features in type 1 diabetes. Generated by immunoSEQ multiplex PCR, the TCRdb table keeps only in-frame clones and is missing some. The table lists about 400,000 clones, roughly 12% of them singletons. Sequences were obtained from naive CD4+ T cells from blood. The receptors were gathered from a woman aged 18-29 years with type 1 diabetes. Each CDR3 is given with its conserved first and last residue. A D gene is named only where the DNA matches it firmly. Clone size is stated in some rows and not others, as once, few, many or a class when expanded.

>TRBJ1-5|TRBV7-2|few|NA
TGTGCCAGCAGCTTAGCGTCAGGGCAAGGTCAGCCCCAGCATTTT
CASSLASGQGQPQHF
>TRBJ1-4|TRBV5-1|NA|TRBD1
TGCGCCAGCAGCTTGGAGGGACAGGGGGCAGGAGCGGAAAAACTGTTTTTT
CASSLEGQGAGAEKLFF
>TRBJ1-6|TRBV2|NA|TRBD1
TGTGCCAGCAGTCTGACGACAGGGGGCATGGTGGATTCACCCCTCCACTTT
CASSLTTGGMVDSPLHF
>TRBJ2-4|TRBV2|few|NA
TGTGCCAGCAGCGAGGGGGACAAAAACATTCAGTACTTC
CASSEGDKNIQYF
>TRBJ1-2|TRBV6-5|few|TRBD1
TGTGCCAGCAGTATCAGGGGGCGCGGGTATGGCTACACCTTC
CASSIRGRGYGYTF
>TRBJ1-1|TRBV15|few|TRBD1
TGTGCCACCAGCAGAGGTTTAGGGGGCCCTGAAGCTTTCTTT
CATSRGLGGPEAFF
>TRBJ2-7|TRBV15|few|NA
TGTGCCACCAGCCGAGACAGTCCCTACGAGCAGTACTTC
CATSRDSPYEQYF
>TRBJ2-7|TRBV19|few|NA
TGTGCCAGTAGCCAGGGGTTCATCGACGAGCAGTACTTC
CASSQGFIDEQYF
>TRBJ2-3|TRBV25-1|NA|NA
TGTGCCAGCAGGGACAGTCCCACAGATACGCAGTATTTT
CASRDSPTDTQYF
>TRBJ1-5|TRBV29-1|NA|NA
TGCAGCGCCCTGCCGGGTCCCAATCAGCCCCAGCATTTT
CSALPGPNQPQHF
>TRBJ1-2|TRBV6-6|few|NA
TGTGCCAGCAGCACACCTAACTATGGCTACACCTTC
CASSTPNYGYTF
>TRBJ2-5|TRBV7-9|few|TRBD1
TGTGCCAGCAGACAGGGGGGAGAGACCCAGTACTTC
CASRQGGETQYF
>TRBJ2-2|TRBV28|NA|NA
TGTGCCAGCAGCCCTGTATGGGGGGTTGGGAACACCGGGGAGCTGTTTTTT
CASSPVWGVGNTGELFF
>TRBJ2-1|TRBV11-2|NA|TRBD1
TGTGCCAGCAGCGTTTTGGGACAGGGAGGGTATGAGCAGTTCTTC
CASSVLGQGGYEQFF
>TRBJ2-1|TRBV7-9|few|TRBD1
TGTGCCAGTAGTGACAGGGAGTACAATGAGCAGTTCTTC
CASSDREYNEQFF
>TRBJ2-2|TRBV28|NA|NA
TGTGCCAGCTACGAGACAGCGAACACCGGGGAGCTGTTTTTT
CASYETANTGELFF
>TRBJ2-1|TRBV5-1|NA|TRBD2
TGCGCCAGCAGCCCTCCGGGAGGGACAAGCTCCTACAATGAGCAGTTCTTC
CASSPPGGTSSYNEQFF
>TRBJ2-2|TRBV28|NA|NA
TGTGCCAGCAGTTTTGTGCGGTCGAACACCGGGGAGCTGTTTTTT
CASSFVRSNTGELFF
>TRBJ2-1|TRBV28|few|TRBD2
TGTGCCAGCAGTTCCCCCGGACTAGCGGGTTTAAATGAGCAGTTCTTC
CASSSPGLAGLNEQFF
>TRBJ2-7|TRBV20-1|few|NA
TGCAGTGCGGAGAACTACTACGAGCAGTACTTC
CSAENYYEQYF
>TRBJ1-1|TRBV15|NA|NA
TGTGCCACCAGCAGAAGGGGGGGCGCCGCTGAAGCTTTCTTT
CATSRRGGAAEAFF
>TRBJ2-4|TRBV15|few|NA
TGTGCCACCAGCAGTCCGACGACACTCAGGAACATTCAGTACTTC
CATSSPTTLRNIQYF
>TRBJ1-3|TRBV6-5|NA|NA
TGTGCCAGCAGTACGCCAGCGTCCGGAAACACCATATATTTT
CASSTPASGNTIYF